The clone carrying this T cell receptor (beta chain) has just a few counts. Its cognate antigen is unknown. This sample stems from a study of T cells after yellow fever vaccination. Germline V gene data show CDR1 as SGHDT and CDR2 as YYEEEE. V dropped 4 bases and J dropped 1; count of bases not matched to a gene: 4. The CDR3 is 16 amino acids. TCRdb recomputed calls from the 5' RACE reads with MiXCR, one row per CDR3 protein. Of around 590,000 distinct CDR3 sequences in the sample, roughly 12% were seen once. Points from the study as a whole: From the bulk population, abundant clonotypes could contaminate and appear within FACS-sorted repertoires.

The V gene is TRBV5-6, the J gene TRBJ2-1, with 11 bases lining up with TRBD2. The receptor's source is a man aged 25-40 years who received the YFV17D yellow fever vaccine. This specimen was PBMCs, taken on the day of the yellow fever booster vaccination. The CDR3 loop reads CASSTGLAVSYNEQFF. CDR3 DNA sequence: TGTGCCAGCAGCACGGGACTAGCGGTTTCCTACAATGAGCAGTTCTTC.